The clone carrying this T cell receptor (beta chain) was seen a few times. Its antigen is unidentified. TCRdb independently ran MiXCR on the reads; one entry per CDR3 protein. The sample has roughly 730,000 distinct CDR3 sequences, roughly 36% seen once. This CDR3 comprises 14 residues. Germline lookup yields CDR1 SGHVS and CDR2 FNYEAQ. Trimming shortened V by 5 bases and J by 2 bases, and 11 bases separated the two germline ends. The sample is drawn from a study of T cell repertoires in cytomegalovirus infection. About the study: Recently identified HLA-C-restricted CMV epitopes were used, and well-studied HLA-B-restricted CMV epitopes were used as well. Matching HLA type and CMV infection were both indicated by public TCR beta signatures. Study-wide findings and caveats: Dominating the ex vivo response were HLA-C-restricted CMV-specific TCR beta clonotypes. Summed frequency of public TCR beta families distinguished CMV carriers with the relevant HLA.

The J gene is TRBJ2-3, the V gene TRBV7-6; D not resolved. The input for sequencing was cultured PBMCs, taken from culture after CMV antigen stimulation. The receptor comes from a human donor in good health (CMV status not recorded). Some clones in this sample may be carry-over from other donors' samples. This chain's CDR3 is CASSRRSATDTQYF. In DNA, the CDR3 is TGTGCCAGCAGCCGGCGGAGCGCCACAGATACGCAGTATTTT.